This TCR beta chain is from a study of response to subunit inactivated influenza vaccine. Study results and caveats: Researchers suggested that each seasonal influenza vaccination recruits few new T cells.

With regard to this clonotype: The antigen is not known.

TCRdb reprocessed the RT-PCR reads with MiXCR, giving one entry per CDR3 protein. The data hold 450,000 to 600,000 distinct CDR3 sequences, with 7.5% to 8.5% observed a single time. This clonotype was sampled from a man aged 50 to 69 who received an inactivated influenza vaccine. The sequences come from PBMCs from blood, collected 23 to 25 months after vaccination.

The CDR3 sequence: CASSLRGGSYSYEQYF. The CDR3 DNA reads as TGTGCCAGCAGCTTAAGGGGGGGCAGTTACTCCTACGAGCAGTACTTC. V and J are TRBV7-2 and TRBJ2-7; the D gene is possibly TRBD2 (7 bases). Trimming pared 2 bases from V and 0 bases from J, leaving 14 bases between. Germline CDR1 SGHTA, CDR2 FQGNSA. CDR3 length: 16 residues. The entire variable domain, with the rest obtained from reference TRBV7-2 and TRBJ2-7, is as follows: GAGVSQSPSNKVTEKGKDVELRCDPISGHTALYWYRQSLGQGLEFLIYFQGNSAPDKSGLPSDRFSAERTGGSVSTLTIQRTQQEDSAVYLCASSLRGGSYSYEQYFGPGTRLTVT.